This record looks at one T cell receptor (beta chain) sequence and its context. The sorted-subset replicate PCRs were given roughly 190 ng DNA, which is 27,000 or so T cell genomes. Assay: immunoSEQ multiplex PCR; the TCRdb copy retains only in-frame clones and omits some. The sample holds about 2.3 million clones, roughly 93% seen once. Looked up from germline, CDR1 is LGHNT and CDR2 is FRNRAP. The CDR3 is 19 residues long. The V and J ends lost 4 bases and 1 base, in that order; junction bases with no gene match: 11. This entry is derived from a study of shared clonotypes between healthy human individuals. Across the study: Each donor contributed plates that comprised three CD4 naive, three CD4 memory, two CD8 naive and one CD8 memory.

The V gene is TRBV12-5, the J gene TRBJ2-6; 9 nucleotides agree with TRBD1. The receptor's source is a man aged 18 to 30 in good health. Some clones in this sample may be carry-over from other donors' samples. Sequenced sample: naive CD4+ T cells from PBMCs. Subset specified: CD45RA+ positively selected. The CDR3 region is CASGSPWTGENSGANVLTF. In DNA, the CDR3 is TGTGCTAGTGGTTCCCCCTGGACAGGGGAAAATTCTGGGGCCAACGTCCTGACTTTC. Variable domain in full (rest from reference TRBV12-5 and TRBJ2-6): DARVTQTPRHKVTEMGQEVTMRCQPILGHNTVFWYRQTMMQGLELLAYFRNRAPLDDSGMPKDRFSAEMPDATLATLKIQPSEPRDSAVYFCASGSPWTGENSGANVLTFGAGSRLTVL.